This TCR beta chain was documented in a study of cytomegalovirus exposure and HLA in healthy donors. Study summary: An analysis done earlier identified about 120 million unique TCR beta sequences from around 180 million T cells.

Trimming removed 4 bases from V and 3 bases from J, with 8 bases in between. The CDR3 consists of 13 residues. Germline CDR1 and CDR2: SGHRS and YFSETQ. The PCR contained 60 Vbeta and 13 Jbeta primers. Assay used: immunoSEQ multiplex PCR; TCRdb lists only in-frame clones, some missing. The listing records around 200,000 clones. The chain combines TRBV5-1 with TRBJ2-1; TRBD1 might be the D (6 bases). Sequenced: PBMCs. This receptor was obtained from a girl aged 2 to 9 in good health and CMV-seropositive. DNA for the CDR3: TGCGCCAGCAGCGCGGACAGCTACAATGAGCAGTTCTTC. It encodes CASSADSYNEQFF. Supplemented by reference TRBV5-1 and TRBJ2-1, the full variable domain reads KAGVTQTPRYLIKTRGQQVTLSCSPISGHRSVSWYQQTPGQGLQFLFEYFSETQRNKGNFPGRFSGRQFSNSRSEMNVSTLELGDSALYLCASSADSYNEQFFGPGTRLTVL.